What follows is one T cell receptor beta chain and its context. Its matching antigen is unknown. From germline, CDR1 is SGHVS and CDR2 FQNEAQ. CDR3 length: 12 amino acids. Using its own MiXCR run on the reads, TCRdb lists one record per CDR3 protein. The sample gives 600,000 to 800,000 distinct CDR3 sequences, 24% of which show up once; around 7.6% is in the top ten. The sample is drawn from a study of T cell repertoires in cytomegalovirus infection. Overall study: It was the public TCR beta signatures that indicated both CMV infection and matching HLA type.

Study-wide points: Ex vivo, HLA-C-restricted CMV-specific TCR beta clonotypes prevailed over the rest of the response. Cumulative frequency of public TCR beta families picked out carriers of CMV plus the relevant HLA.

This chain links TRBV7-8 with TRBJ1-5, with D tentatively TRBD1 (6 bases). The specimen sequenced was CD8+ T cells from PBMCs. The origin of this receptor is a human donor in good health (CMV status not recorded). Some clones in this sample may be carry-over from other donors' samples. CDR3 in amino acids: CVNSLDSHPQHF. CDR3 DNA sequence: TGTGTCAACAGCTTGGACAGTCACCCCCAGCATTTT.